This TCR beta chain was recorded in a study of T cells in narcolepsy. Overall study: Donors had narcolepsy type 1 or type 2, or were healthy controls.

Sequencing used immunoSEQ multiplex PCR; TCRdb keeps in-frame clones, though not all of them. The table shows about 18,000 clones, with approximately 77% occurring only once. Germline lookup yields CDR1 MNHEY and CDR2 SVGAGI. The CDR3 contains 14 residues. Deletions cut 0 bases from V and 5 bases from J, with 11 bases between. This rearrangement joins TRBV6-5 to TRBJ2-7; D is unresolved. This sequence originates from a human donor with narcolepsy. The source material was CD45RA- memory CD8+ T cells from PBMCs. The CDR3 DNA reads as TGTGCCAGCAGTTACTCCCCGTCGGCCCACGAGCAGTACTTC. It translates to CASSYSPSAHEQYF.